The TCR beta chain described here comes from a study of blood T cell repertoires in COVID-19. Measured with immunoSEQ multiplex PCR; TCRdb has only the in-frame clones, and not every one. The sample lists 350,000 to 500,000 clones, 70% to 90% occurring once. The germline V gene encodes CDR1 LNHNV and CDR2 YYDKDF (reference sequence). The CDR3 has 13 amino acids. Trimming pared 1 base from V and 5 bases from J, leaving 6 bases between. Before they entered the study, exposed participants had met a COVID-19 case within 2 weeks. The chain links TRBV15 to TRBJ1-5; no clear D. The receptor's source is a young woman who had been exposed to COVID-19. The specimen was PBMCs or T cells enriched from blood (not recorded which). CDR3 in DNA: TGTGCCACCAGCAGAGGCGTGCATCAGCCCCAGCATTTT. Translating it yields CATSRGVHQPQHF.